This TCR beta chain originates from a study of tumor-infiltrating lymphocytes in primary liver carcinoma. Study summary: Between about 4 and 11 cm across, the tumors were all of stage T1-T3 N0M0. Broader study findings: Just around 8-24% of top clones spanned all five tumor regions.

Extraction of RNA together with DNA used roughly 18-32 mg of unsorted bulk tissue. Reverse transcription of roughly 0.45 ug total RNA with a constant-region primer produced TCR beta cDNA. Slightly modified ARM-PCR served as the procedure for the TCR beta libraries. These libraries came from three rounds of nested multiplex PCR. Each of the first two PCR rounds ran nine to ten cycles with TRBV1-TRBV30 forward and C-beta reverse primers. TCRdb called the multiplex PCR reads again in MiXCR, with one record for every CDR3 protein. The sample lists 100,000 or so distinct CDR3 sequences; approximately 80% were seen once. There are 11 residues in the CDR3. Deletions cut 1 base from V and 7 bases from J, with 5 bases between. Germline CDR1 SNHLY, CDR2 FYNNEI. As concerns this clonotype: Its matching antigen is unknown. Since a much larger clone is just one base distant, this may be a read error.

The sample was liver tumor tissue from sampling region 3. Regarding subset: tumor region T3, left-lateral pole. The chain combines TRBV2 with TRBJ2-7; D gene unclear. The sequence derives from a man aged 35 to 55 with primary liver carcinoma and hepatitis B virus infection. CDR3 DNA: TGTGCCAGCAGTGAAGTGGGTGAGCAGTACTTC. It encodes CASSEVGEQYF.